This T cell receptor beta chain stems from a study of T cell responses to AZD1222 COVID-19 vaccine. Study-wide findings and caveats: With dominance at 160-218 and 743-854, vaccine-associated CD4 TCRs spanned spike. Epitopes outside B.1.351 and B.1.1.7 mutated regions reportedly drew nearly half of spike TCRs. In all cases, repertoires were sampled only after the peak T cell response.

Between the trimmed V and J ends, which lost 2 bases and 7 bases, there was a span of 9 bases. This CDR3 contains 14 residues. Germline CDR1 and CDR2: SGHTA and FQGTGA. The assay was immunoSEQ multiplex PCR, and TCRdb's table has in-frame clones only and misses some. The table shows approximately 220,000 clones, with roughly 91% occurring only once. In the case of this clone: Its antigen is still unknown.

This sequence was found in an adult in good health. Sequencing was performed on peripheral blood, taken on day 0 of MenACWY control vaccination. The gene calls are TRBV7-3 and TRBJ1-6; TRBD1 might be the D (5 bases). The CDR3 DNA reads TGTGCCAGCAGCTTACAGGGTAGCAATTCACCCCTCCACTTT. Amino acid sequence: CASSLQGSNSPLHF.